The 14 T cell receptor beta chains below were found in one sample sequenced in a study of Tregs in tolerant kidney transplant recipients. Produced via immunoSEQ multiplex PCR; TCRdb's table is partial and in-frame only. Seen here are approximately 99,000 clones, 90% observed once, and the top ten hold approximately 0.3%. Sequencing used CD4+ T cells from blood, obtained before the transplant. All receptors derive from a human donor who received a combined kidney and bone marrow transplant.

The chain recombines TRBV6-5 with TRBJ1-2; tentatively, D is TRBD1 (6 bases). This CDR3 has 15 residues. The V gene's germline CDR1 is MNHEY and CDR2 SVGAGI. V was trimmed by 4 bases and J by 5 bases, leaving 17 bases between them. The CDR3 here is CASSWTAVEGYGYTF. The CDR3 region has the DNA TGTGCCAGCAGTTGGACAGCCGTTGAAGGTTATGGCTACACCTTC.

The rearrangement links TRBV2 to TRBJ2-1; TRBD2 is a possible D gene (6 bases). Trimming left V 4 bases short and J 3 bases short, with 13 bases between. The length of the CDR3 is 15 residues. The germline CDR1 and CDR2 sequences are SNHLY and FYNNEI. CDR3 coding DNA: TGTGCCAGCAGTGTCCGATCGGGGGACTACAATGAGCAGTTCTTC. Residues: CASSVRSGDYNEQFF.

This chain joins TRBV7-8 and TRBJ1-3; D might be TRBD1 (6 bases). Trimming took 5 bases from V and 4 from J, leaving 12 bases between them. Germline CDR1 is SGHVS and CDR2 is FQNEAQ. The CDR3 contains 14 residues. The CDR3 loop reads CASSPTGSGNTIYF. The CDR3 coding sequence is TGTGCCAGCAGCCCCACAGGGAGCGGAAACACCATATATTTT.

This sequence joins TRBV5-1 and TRBJ2-1; TRBD2 agrees at 12 bases. Trimming took 4 bases from V and 5 from J; bases not matched to a gene: 7. Germline CDR1 is SGHRS and CDR2 is YFSETQ. The CDR3 runs 16 residues. CDR3 in DNA: TGCGCCAGCAGCAAAATGACTAGCGGGGGTCACAATGAGCAGTTCTTC. Translating gives CASSKMTSGGHNEQFF.

Only a few counts were recorded for this clone. The rearrangement joins TRBV2 to TRBJ1-6, with 7 positions matching TRBD1. The V gene end was trimmed by 1 base and the J gene end by 12 bases; junction bases not matched to a gene: 6. Germline V gene data show CDR1 as SNHLY and CDR2 as FYNNEI. CDR3 size: 14 residues. The CDR3 nucleotides read TGTGCCAGCAGTGAAGGGACAGGTAGTAGACCCCTCCACTTT. Its protein product is CASSEGTGSRPLHF. Based on the CDR3 plus reference TRBV2 and TRBJ1-6, the full variable domain is EPEVTQTPSHQVTQMGQEVILRCVPISNHLYFYWYRQILGQKVEFLVSFYNNEISEKSEIFDDQFSVERPDGSNFTLKIRSTKLEDSAMYFCASSEGTGSRPLHFGNGTRLTVT.

In this sample, this clone turned up once. V and J are TRBV7-2 and TRBJ1-4; 9 bases align to TRBD1. Germline V lookup: CDR1 SGHTA, CDR2 FQGNSA. CDR3 length equals 14 residues. The V gene end was trimmed by 3 bases and the J gene end by 8 bases; junction bases not matched to a gene: 4. Here the CDR3 reads CASSFRQGVEKLFF. In nucleotides, the CDR3 is TGTGCCAGCAGCTTTCGACAGGGGGTAGAAAAACTGTTTTTT.

The J gene is TRBJ2-7, the V gene TRBV6-6, with 11 bases that match TRBD1. Per germline, CDR1 MNHNY and CDR2 SVGAGI (reference sequence). CDR3 length: 15 amino acids. Trimming took 6 bases from V and 3 from J; bases not matched to a gene: 7. CDR3 bases: TGTGCCAGCAGCCGCGGGACAGGGGGTTTCTACGAGCAGTACTTC. Translating it yields CASSRGTGGFYEQYF.

The CDR3, as DNA: TGTGCCAGCAGCCAAGGTAGTAATACGCAGTATTTT. It encodes CASSQGSNTQYF. V and J are TRBV14 and TRBJ2-3; D unresolved. V was shortened by 1 base and J by 7 bases, with 6 bases between the two germline ends. This CDR3 has 12 residues. CDR1 and CDR2 from the germline V gene are SGHDN and FVKESK.

This clone has a handful of counts. The rearrangement uses TRBV10-3 and TRBJ2-7, with 8 positions matching TRBD1. The ends lost 5 bases at V and 3 bases at J; junction bases unmatched: 6. CDR1 and CDR2 (germline): ENHRY, SYGVKD. This CDR3 is 14 amino acids long. The DNA for the CDR3 is TGTGCCATCAGTACCGGGACAGGAGGCTACGAGCAGTACTTC. Residues: CAISTGTGGYEQYF.

The chain is built from TRBV10-1 and TRBJ1-5; D is undetermined. The V gene lost 3 bases and the J gene lost 7 bases, with 13 bases spanning the gap. Germline CDR1 and CDR2: WNHNN and SYGVQD (reference sequence). The CDR3 contains 14 residues. CDR3 amino acids: CASSDGSVPQPQHF. CDR3 bases: TGCGCCAGCAGTGATGGCTCAGTGCCGCAGCCCCAGCATTTT.

V gene TRBV6-6 combines with J gene TRBJ1-1; D call uncertain. The germline V gene encodes CDR1 MNHNY and CDR2 SVGAGI (reference sequence). The CDR3 spans 14 residues. Trimming cost V 2 bases and J 5 bases, with 12 bases left between them. Here the CDR3 DNA reads TGTGCCAGCAGTTACCGAGCCCCCGGGACTGAAGCTTTCTTT. Amino acid sequence: CASSYRAPGTEAFF.

This chain uses TRBV5-1 with TRBJ2-7; D is perhaps TRBD1 (5 bases). V was trimmed by 0 bases and J by 7 bases, leaving 11 bases between them. The CDR3 totals 13 residues. In germline, CDR1 is SGHRS, CDR2 YFSETQ. The CDR3 DNA sequence: TGCGCCAGCAGCTTGGTACAGGTGGGAGAGCAGTACTTC. This codes for CASSLVQVGEQYF.

V is TRBV19 and J is TRBJ1-1; D call uncertain. This CDR3 contains 15 residues. CDR1 LNHDA and CDR2 SQIVND come from the germline V gene (reference sequence). Trimming pared 1 base from V and 2 bases from J, leaving 11 bases between. CDR3 sequence reads: CASSIGLLRNTEAFF. DNA for the CDR3: TGTGCCAGTAGTATAGGTTTACTTCGTAACACTGAAGCTTTCTTT. The complete variable domain, with remaining parts taken from reference TRBV19 and TRBJ1-1, reads DGGITQSPKYLFRKEGQNVTLSCEQNLNHDAMYWYRQDPGQGLRLIYYSQIVNDFQKGDIAEGYSVSREKKESFPLTVTSAQKNPTAFYLCASSIGLLRNTEAFFGQGTRLTVV.

The chain has TRBV5-6 and TRBJ2-7, with D possibly being TRBD2 (7 bases). From germline, CDR1 is SGHDT and CDR2 YYEEEE. Trimming took 7 bases from V and 6 from J, leaving 23 bases between them. CDR3 length: 15 amino acids. The CDR3 loop reads CASASSGGAAVEQYF. The CDR3, as DNA: TGTGCCAGCGCCTCCTCGGGGGGCGCAGCCGTCGAGCAGTACTTC.